This entry is about one T cell receptor beta chain. The antigen is undetermined. The V end was cut by 3 bases, the J end by 3 bases, with 13 bases between. Germline lookup yields CDR1 SGHKS and CDR2 YYEKEE (reference sequence). This CDR3 has 14 amino acids. The source of the sample is a study of T cell responses to AZD1222 COVID-19 vaccine. Using immunoSEQ multiplex PCR, the repertoire was profiled, and TCRdb retains in-frame clones only, with some absent. Of 130,000 to 150,000 clones in the sample, about 91% are singletons; the top ten hold roughly 2%. Broader study findings: Spike-specific TCR breadth and depth both grew after two AZD1222 doses. Researchers took repertoire samples only after the peak T cell response had come. Researchers report vaccine-associated CD4 TCRs spanning spike, with dominance at 160-218 and 743-854.

Material: peripheral blood, obtained on day 0 of AZD1222 vaccination. The genes are TRBV5-5 and TRBJ2-7; D is possibly TRBD1 (6 bases). This receptor was taken from an adult in good health. CDR3 protein: CASSSGTYSYEQYF. In DNA, the CDR3 is TGTGCCAGCAGCTCCGGGACATACAGCTACGAGCAGTACTTC.